The rows below give T cell receptor beta chains drawn from one sample of a study of regulatory T cells in long-lasting Graves disease. TCRdb re-analysed the multiplex PCR reads in MiXCR, keeping a single row per CDR3 protein. This sample has about 400,000 distinct CDR3 sequences, with under 25% found just once. The input for sequencing was peripheral blood mononuclear cells (PBMCs), taken when the disease was refractory, from a patient treated with antithyroid drugs. The receptors here all came from a female donor with Graves disease. The CDR3 runs from the conserved cysteine through the conserved F or W. Only some rows state a clone size, as once, few, many or a class for expanded clones.

>TRBV7-9|TRBJ2-2|NA
CASSLSGVPLNTGELFF
>TRBV20-1|TRBJ2-7|many
CSARGNQGSYEQYF
>TRBV7-2|TRBJ1-5|many
CASSVSGGSGQPQHF
>TRBV28|TRBJ1-1|many
CASTGQGAIGTEAFF
>TRBV4-3|TRBJ2-2|few
CASSQAGTGPGELFF
>TRBV28|TRBJ1-5|many
CASSTLGTGEQPQHF
>TRBV6-1|TRBJ1-1|NA
CASSSVVSTEAFF
>TRBV15|TRBJ1-2|many
CATSLRTGPTNYGYTF
>TRBV28|TRBJ2-1|NA
CASSFAGTGISLNEQFF
>TRBV5-1|TRBJ2-7|NA
CASSFGTSGIYEQYF
>TRBV9|TRBJ1-2|few
CASSAIGGYTF
>TRBV2|TRBJ1-5|many
CASGFHQSNQPQHF
>TRBV7-2|TRBJ2-7|many
CASSSPSSLEQYF
>TRBV9|TRBJ2-7|NA
CASSAGLADEQYF
>TRBV27|TRBJ2-5|many
CASSFGWASGRSEETQYF
>TRBV2|TRBJ2-7|NA
CASALSSYEQYF
>TRBV7-6|TRBJ2-7|NA
CASSSGLGYEQYF
>TRBV6-9|TRBJ2-7|NA
CASSYRVRQPSYEQHF
>TRBV6-2/TRBV6-3|TRBJ2-5|few
CASSLGSWGRETQYF
>TRBV7-2|TRBJ2-2|NA
CARSLGGRGGNGELFF
>TRBV6-1|TRBJ2-7|many
CASSPLGLAGAYEQYF
>TRBV20-1|TRBJ2-7|NA
CSARVQTYEQYF
>TRBV20-1|TRBJ1-2|few
CSAAGIGYTF
>TRBV20-1|TRBJ2-7|NA
CSARGLSEQYF
>TRBV6-9|TRBJ2-7|many
CASSYASGAYEQYF
>TRBV2|TRBJ2-1|few
CASSEALRGNEQFF
>TRBV2|TRBJ1-5|many
CASTRASSNQPQHF
>TRBV7-9|TRBJ1-1|NA
CASSLVRSQGVRNTEAFF
>TRBV5-1|TRBJ2-5|NA
CASSSGFYTETQYF
>TRBV2|TRBJ2-3|NA
CASSVAGTPITDTQYF
>TRBV30|TRBJ2-1|NA
CAWSPLQENEQFF
>TRBV6-2/TRBV6-3|TRBJ2-7|NA
CASSRTGTFYEQYF
>TRBV10-3|TRBJ2-7|many
CAISRTRLTVYEQYF
>TRBV7-9|TRBJ2-2|few
CASSWGLAGMNTGELFF
>TRBV28|TRBJ2-7|many
CASSSAAGRRYEQYF
>TRBV7-8|TRBJ1-5|NA
CASSLGLGHQPQHF
>TRBV7-2|TRBJ2-7|many
CASSVTGTSSDEQYF
>TRBV7-2|TRBJ1-5|many
CASSAEQGNQPQHF
>TRBV20-1|TRBJ2-2|few
CSARETGASGELFF
>TRBV11-2|TRBJ2-7|many
CASSQSGTGGYEQYF
>TRBV2|TRBJ2-5|many
CASWGLAGETQYF
>TRBV30|TRBJ1-2|few
CAWSVGELPLGYTF
>TRBV9|TRBJ2-7|NA
CASSVEPMGASYEQYF
>TRBV6-4|TRBJ2-7|few
CASSATVESHEQYF
>TRBV2|TRBJ1-4|many
CASRVREKLFF
>TRBV24-1|TRBJ2-2|NA
CATSAATSANTGELFF
>TRBV2|TRBJ2-7|many
CASRGRIAYEQYF
>TRBV10-2|TRBJ2-7|many
CASSVGAPYEQYF
>TRBV13|TRBJ2-7|few
CASSPGLGSSPYEQYF
>TRBV27|TRBJ2-7|NA
CASSYSWMTGEQYF
>TRBV7-2|TRBJ2-5|many
CASSLTGRTKETQYF
>TRBV6-9|TRBJ2-7|many
CASSYGDRSFYEQYF
>TRBV28|TRBJ2-7|NA
CASAVKYEQYF
>TRBV19|TRBJ1-5|NA
CASKIGDRVNQPQHF
>TRBV6-5|TRBJ2-3|NA
CASSYSQVVARNTQYF